The clone carrying this T cell receptor beta chain has just a few counts. Primers included in the PCR were 60 Vbeta and 13 Jbeta primers. Produced via immunoSEQ multiplex PCR; TCRdb's table is partial and in-frame only. The sample shows 150,000 or so clones, approximately 80% of them seen only once. In germline, CDR1 is ENHRY, CDR2 SYGVKD. This CDR3 region has 15 residues. Trimming shortened V by 4 bases and J by 0 bases, and 9 bases separated the two germline ends. Each donor was healthy, and each was a bone marrow donor. This entry is derived from a study of cytomegalovirus exposure and HLA in healthy donors. Study-level background: In an earlier analysis, around 100 million unique TCR beta sequences were found from 150 million to 200 million T cells.

This sequence originates from a male donor in good health and CMV-seronegative. Sequencing was carried out using PBMCs. The rearrangement joins TRBV10-3 to TRBJ2-2; D may be TRBD2 (5 bases). The CDR3 sequence: CAISGPGTNTGELFF. The CDR3 DNA is TGTGCCATCAGTGGTCCGGGAACGAACACCGGGGAGCTGTTTTTT.